This is a list of T cell receptor beta chains from one sample in a study of shared T cell receptors in the human thymus. This table comes from immunoSEQ multiplex PCR, and its TCRdb copy is limited to in-frame clones, with some not included. The data show some 700,000 clones, roughly 85% seen once. This sample also belongs to another study, concerning human thymus T cells.

The specimen sequenced was thymocytes. These receptors were collected from a girl under two years old with a congenital heart defect. CDR3s include the opening cysteine and the closing phenylalanine or tryptophan. D genes are given only for firm matches. Clone size is not always given. Where it is, it says once, few, many or a class for expanded clones.

clone_size j_call v_call d_call cdr3_nt cdr3_aa
few TRBJ2-3 TRBV7-9 NA TGTGCCAGCAGCTCCCTAGCGATTCCTAGCACAGATACGCAGTATTTT CASSSLAIPSTDTQYF
NA TRBJ2-5 TRBV5-1 TRBD2 TGCGCCAGCAGCTTCTTAGCGGGCCAAGAGACCCAGTACTTC CASSFLAGQETQYF
once TRBJ2-1 TRBV30 NA TGTGCCTGGAGTGCGACTAAAGCGAAGGGTGAGCAGTTCTTC CAWSATKAKGEQFF
NA TRBJ2-7 TRBV5-1 NA TGCGCCAGCAGCCCCGACTCAGGGGTTGGGCAGTACTTC CASSPDSGVGQYF
once TRBJ1-5 TRBV7-6 NA TGTGCCAGCAGCGCCAGGGGTTTGGGGCAGCCCCAGCATTTT CASSARGLGQPQHF
NA TRBJ1-2 TRBV29-1 TRBD1 TGCAGCGTTATCAGGACAGGAGTGCGCGGCTACACCTTC CSVIRTGVRGYTF
NA TRBJ1-6 TRBV7-3 NA TGTGCCAGCAGCTTAAGACAGTATAATTCACCCCTCCACTTT CASSLRQYNSPLHF
NA TRBJ2-6 TRBV6-6 NA TGTGCCAGCAGTTTGACAGGCGGAGGGGCCAACGTCCTGACTTTC CASSLTGGGANVLTF
NA TRBJ1-1 TRBV20-1 NA TGCAGTGCCAGGGGATGGACTGAAGCTTTCTTT CSARGWTEAFF
NA TRBJ1-1 TRBV2 NA TGTGCCAGCAGCCGTTTAGGGAATAAGGGGACTGAAGCTTTCTTT CASSRLGNKGTEAFF
NA TRBJ2-5 TRBV6-5 NA TGTGCCAGCAGTTCGGGACACAGGTACCAAGAGACCCAGTACTTC CASSSGHRYQETQYF
few TRBJ1-2 TRBV10-2 NA TGCGCCAGCAGTGAGCCTTATGCAGCTAACTATGGCTACACCTTC CASSEPYAANYGYTF
NA TRBJ2-1 TRBV7-8 TRBD2 TGTGCCAGCAGCCCGGGGGGTTCCTACAATGAGCAGTTCTTC CASSPGGSYNEQFF
NA TRBJ1-1 TRBV25-1 NA TGTGCCAGCAAGCGACAGACAGGGAACACTGAAGCTTTCTTT CASKRQTGNTEAFF
NA TRBJ1-1 TRBV19 TRBD1 TGTGCCAGTAGCCGCCAATGGACAGGGGAGAGGAACACTGAAGCTTTCTTT CASSRQWTGERNTEAFF